This T cell receptor beta chain was profiled in a study of T cells in Graves' hyperthyroidism and ophthalmopathy. Study outcomes and limitations: Blood also showed most of the thyroid clonotypes that were expanded above 0.001. The model made its ophthalmopathy prediction, and onset followed a median approximately 6 months later.

Each diagnosis was grounded in clinical symptoms, serum thyroxine and TRAb, thyroid ultrasound, and orbital computed tomography. Trimming cost V 0 bases and J 1 base, with 11 bases left between them. Looked up from germline, CDR1 is SGHRS and CDR2 is YFSETQ. This CDR3 has 16 residues. Template material for amplifying TCR beta CDR3 regions consisted of RNA transcripts. The HTBI primer set drove a first-round RT-PCR of the TCR CDR3. TCRdb reprocessed the multiplex PCR reads with MiXCR, giving one entry per CDR3 protein. The data contain roughly 500,000 distinct CDR3 sequences, around 45% of them seen just once; the ten biggest clones take up around 19%. Notes on this clonotype: The antigen remains unidentified.

The sequencing sample was made of peripheral blood or thyroid tissue (not recorded which). The clonotype originates from an adult woman with Graves' disease, either hyperthyroidism or ophthalmopathy (not recorded which). The V and J genes are TRBV5-1 and TRBJ2-1; tentatively, D is TRBD1 (6 bases). CDR3 DNA sequence: TGCGCCAGCAGCTTGGGGCCTCAGGGGTCCTACAATGAGCAGTTCTTC. Its translation: CASSLGPQGSYNEQFF.